Detailed here is one T cell receptor (beta chain). Its target is unknown. V shed 3 bases, J shed 2 bases, and the junction held 4 bases outside the gene matches. The germline gives CDR1 LGHNA, CDR2 YSLEER. The CDR3 totals 15 residues. Unrecorded immune exposure was likely among donors, who were nominally healthy when sampled. The sample belongs to a study of cytomegalovirus exposure and HLA in healthy donors. Whole-study results and caveats: Immune exposure data for these donors was limited to CMV serostatus. As a later analysis showed, several of the most significant clusters appeared to be linked to common viral pathogens. TCR beta V- and J-gene trimming was later associated with a missense DCLRE1C variant.

The PCR ran on 60 Vbeta and 13 Jbeta primers. The repertoire was sequenced with immunoSEQ multiplex PCR; TCRdb's copy has only in-frame clones and lacks some. The sample consists of about 190,000 clones, 81% of them appearing once. The chain joins TRBV4-3 to TRBJ2-3; 8 bases map to TRBD2. Input material: PBMCs. The clonotype originates from a man between 50 and 59 years old in good health and CMV-seronegative. CDR3 protein: CASSQSGGVTDTQYF. CDR3 coding DNA: TGCGCCAGCAGCCAGAGCGGGGGAGTCACAGATACGCAGTATTTT.